Here is one T cell receptor (beta chain) with its context. Which antigen it targets is not known. No base-level quality is on record; no much larger clone is a single base apart. Trimming at the junction amounts to 5 bases on V and 7 bases on J, and the germline ends lie 15 bases apart. The germline V gene specifies MNHEY as CDR1 and SVGAGI as CDR2. Its CDR3 holds 14 amino acids, cysteine through phenylalanine. CDR3 DNA only is kept here, 42 bases in frame from base 1. Receptors were amplified or captured by the immunoSEQ multiplex PCR assay. This is the immuneACCESS table as TCRdb keeps it, with only in-frame sequences that have V and J called. A part of the clones is gone; compared with another copy, unresolved V genes explain less than half, and the rest is unexplained. The sample records 72,000 or so clones, roughly 90% of which are singletons. The ten biggest clones cover 0.42% of the sample. This entry is derived from a study of technical replicates of blood from four donors (TCRdb year 2017).

The sequence came from a human donor in good health. The chain employs TRBV6-5 and TRBJ2-1; the D gene is perhaps TRBD2, from 5 matching bases. Sequencing input: T cells isolated from PBMCs. The DNA sequence is TGTGCCAGCAGTGTAGCGTACGGGTTTAATGAGCAGTTCTTC. Translated, this gives CASSVAYGFNEQFF.